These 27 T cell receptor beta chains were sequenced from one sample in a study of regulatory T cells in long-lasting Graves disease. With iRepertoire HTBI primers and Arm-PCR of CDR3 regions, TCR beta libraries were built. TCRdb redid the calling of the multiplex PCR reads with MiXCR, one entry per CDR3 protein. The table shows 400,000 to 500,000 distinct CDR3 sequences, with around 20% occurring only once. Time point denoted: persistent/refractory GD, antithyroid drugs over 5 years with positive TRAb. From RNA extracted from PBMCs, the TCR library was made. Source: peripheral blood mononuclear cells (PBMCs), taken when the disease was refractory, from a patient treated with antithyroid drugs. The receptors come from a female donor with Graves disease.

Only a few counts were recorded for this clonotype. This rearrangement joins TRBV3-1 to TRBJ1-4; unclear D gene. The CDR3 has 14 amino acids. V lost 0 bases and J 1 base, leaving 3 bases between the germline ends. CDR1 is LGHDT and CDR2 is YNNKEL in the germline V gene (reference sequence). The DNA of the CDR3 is TGTGCCAGCAGCCAAGACGGAACTAATGAAAAACTGTTTTTT. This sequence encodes CASSQDGTNEKLFF.

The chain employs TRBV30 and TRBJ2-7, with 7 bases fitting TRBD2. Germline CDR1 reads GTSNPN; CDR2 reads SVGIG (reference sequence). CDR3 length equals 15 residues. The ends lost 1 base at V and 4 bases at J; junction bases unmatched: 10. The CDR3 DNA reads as TGTGCCTGGAGTGATGATTTTGAGCGGGGTTACGAGCAGTACTTC. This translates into CAWSDDFERGYEQYF.

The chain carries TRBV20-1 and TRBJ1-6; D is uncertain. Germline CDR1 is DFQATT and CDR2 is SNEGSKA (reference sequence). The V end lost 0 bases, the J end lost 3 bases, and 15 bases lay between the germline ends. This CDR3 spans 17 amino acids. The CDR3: CSAREGNGRLYNSPLHF. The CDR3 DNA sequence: TGCAGTGCTAGAGAGGGGAATGGCAGACTCTATAATTCACCCCTCCACTTT.

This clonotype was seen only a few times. CDR3 sequence reads: CASSQDSQETQYF. DNA of the CDR3: TGCGCCAGCAGCCAAGACAGCCAAGAGACCCAGTACTTC. The chain links TRBV4-1 to TRBJ2-5; D gene unclear. V shed 0 bases and J shed 1 base, with 3 bases lying between them. The CDR3 runs 13 residues. CDR1 MGHRA and CDR2 YSYEKL come from the germline V gene.

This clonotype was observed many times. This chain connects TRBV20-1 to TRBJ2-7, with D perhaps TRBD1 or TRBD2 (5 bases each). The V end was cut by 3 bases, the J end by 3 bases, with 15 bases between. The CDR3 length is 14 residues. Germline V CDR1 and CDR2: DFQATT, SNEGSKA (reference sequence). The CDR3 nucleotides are TGCAGTGCTAGGACGGACGGGACCGGCTACGAGCAGTACTTC. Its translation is CSARTDGTGYEQYF.

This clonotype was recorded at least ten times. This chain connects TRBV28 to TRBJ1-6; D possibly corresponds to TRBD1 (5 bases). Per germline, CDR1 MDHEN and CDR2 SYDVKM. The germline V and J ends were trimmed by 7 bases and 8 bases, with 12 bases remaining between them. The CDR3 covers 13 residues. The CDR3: CASNGANDSPLHF. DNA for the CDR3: TGTGCCAGCAATGGGGCTAACGATTCACCCCTCCACTTT.

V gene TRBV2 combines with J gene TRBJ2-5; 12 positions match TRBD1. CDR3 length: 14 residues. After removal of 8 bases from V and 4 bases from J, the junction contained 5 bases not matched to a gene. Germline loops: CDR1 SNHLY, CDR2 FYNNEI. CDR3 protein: CASWDRGQRETQYF. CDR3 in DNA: TGTGCCAGCTGGGACAGGGGGCAGCGAGAGACCCAGTACTTC.

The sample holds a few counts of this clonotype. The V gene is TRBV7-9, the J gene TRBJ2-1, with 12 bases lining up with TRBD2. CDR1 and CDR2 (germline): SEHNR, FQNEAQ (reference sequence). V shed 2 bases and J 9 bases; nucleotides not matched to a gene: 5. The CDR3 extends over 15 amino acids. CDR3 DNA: TGTGCCAGCAGCTTACTAGCGGGAGGGCCTTTTGAGCAGTTCTTC. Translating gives CASSLLAGGPFEQFF.

The CDR3 reads CASSQGGFTEAFF. The DNA for the CDR3 is TGCGCCAGCAGCCAAGGGGGATTTACTGAAGCTTTCTTT. The chain has TRBV4-1 and TRBJ1-1; no clear D gene. This CDR3 spans 13 amino acids. The germline V and J ends were trimmed by 1 base and 5 bases, with 8 bases remaining between them. CDR1 and CDR2 from the germline V gene are MGHRA and YSYEKL.

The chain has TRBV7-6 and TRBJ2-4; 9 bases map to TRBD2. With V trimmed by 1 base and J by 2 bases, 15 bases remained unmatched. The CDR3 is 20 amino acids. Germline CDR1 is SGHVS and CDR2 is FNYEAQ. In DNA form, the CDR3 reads TGTGCCAGCAGCTTAGAAGGCCGAGGCGGGAGGGCCGAATCCAAAAACATTCAGTACTTC. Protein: CASSLEGRGGRAESKNIQYF.

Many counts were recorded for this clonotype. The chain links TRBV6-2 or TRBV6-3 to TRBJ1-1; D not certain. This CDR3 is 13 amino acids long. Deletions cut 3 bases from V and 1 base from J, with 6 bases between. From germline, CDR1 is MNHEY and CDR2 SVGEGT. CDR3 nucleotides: TGTGCCAGCAGTTATCGAGGGAACACTGAAGCTTTCTTT. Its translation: CASSYRGNTEAFF.

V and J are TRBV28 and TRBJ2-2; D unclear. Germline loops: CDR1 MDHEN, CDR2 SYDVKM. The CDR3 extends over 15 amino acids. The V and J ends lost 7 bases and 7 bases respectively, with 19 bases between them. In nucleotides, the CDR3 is TGTGCCAGCAACGAGCCGCCCGCGGTTGGCGGGGAGCTGTTTTTT. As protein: CASNEPPAVGGELFF.

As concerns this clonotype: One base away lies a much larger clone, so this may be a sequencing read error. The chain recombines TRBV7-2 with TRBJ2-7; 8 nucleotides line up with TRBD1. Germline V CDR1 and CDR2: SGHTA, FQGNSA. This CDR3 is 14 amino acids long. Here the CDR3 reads CVSSWTGKSYEQYF. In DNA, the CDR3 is TGTGTCAGCAGCTGGACAGGGAAGTCCTACGAGCAGTACTTC.

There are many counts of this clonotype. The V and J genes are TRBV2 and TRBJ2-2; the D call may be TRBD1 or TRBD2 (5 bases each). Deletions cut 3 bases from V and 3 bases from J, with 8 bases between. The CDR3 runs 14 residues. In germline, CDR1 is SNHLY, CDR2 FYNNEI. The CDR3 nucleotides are TGTGCCAGCAGTGAGGGGACCCACACCGGGGAGCTGTTTTTT. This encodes CASSEGTHTGELFF.

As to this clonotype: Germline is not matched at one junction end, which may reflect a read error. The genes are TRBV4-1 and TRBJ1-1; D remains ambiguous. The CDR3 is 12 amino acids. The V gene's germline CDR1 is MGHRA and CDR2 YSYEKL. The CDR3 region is CASSQVNSEAFF. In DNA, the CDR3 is TGCGCCAGCAGCCAAGTGAACTCTGAAGCTTTCTTT.

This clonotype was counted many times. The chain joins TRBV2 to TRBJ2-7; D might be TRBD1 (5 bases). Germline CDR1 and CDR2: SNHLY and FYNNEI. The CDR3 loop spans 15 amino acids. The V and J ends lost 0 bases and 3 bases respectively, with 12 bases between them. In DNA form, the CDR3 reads TGTGCCAGCAGTGAAGCGCTCGACAGAGACTACGAGCAGTACTTC. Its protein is CASSEALDRDYEQYF.

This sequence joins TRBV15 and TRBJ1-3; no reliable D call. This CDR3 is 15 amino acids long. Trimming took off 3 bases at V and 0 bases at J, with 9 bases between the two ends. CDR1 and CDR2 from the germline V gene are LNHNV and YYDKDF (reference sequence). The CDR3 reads CATSSGPGSGNTIYF. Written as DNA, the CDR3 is TGTGCCACCAGCAGTGGCCCTGGCTCTGGAAACACCATATATTTT. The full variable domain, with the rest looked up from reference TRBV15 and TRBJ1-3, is DAMVIQNPRYQVTQFGKPVTLSCSQTLNHNVMYWYQQKSSQAPKLLFHYYDKDFNNEADTPDNFQSRRPNTSFCFLDIRSPGLGDTAMYLCATSSGPGSGNTIYFGEGSWLTVV.

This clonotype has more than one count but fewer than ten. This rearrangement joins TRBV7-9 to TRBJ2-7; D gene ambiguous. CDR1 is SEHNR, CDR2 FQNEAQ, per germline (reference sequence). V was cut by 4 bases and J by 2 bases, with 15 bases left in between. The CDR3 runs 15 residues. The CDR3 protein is CASSWGTTPAYEQYF. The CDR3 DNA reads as TGTGCCAGCAGCTGGGGAACGACCCCCGCCTACGAGCAGTACTTC.

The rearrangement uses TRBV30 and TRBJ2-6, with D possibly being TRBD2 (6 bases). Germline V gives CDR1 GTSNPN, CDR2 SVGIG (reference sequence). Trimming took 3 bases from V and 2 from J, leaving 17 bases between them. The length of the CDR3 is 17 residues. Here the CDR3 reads CAWRSWGVGAGANVLTF. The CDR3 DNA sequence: TGTGCCTGGAGATCCTGGGGGGTAGGGGCTGGGGCCAACGTCCTGACTTTC.

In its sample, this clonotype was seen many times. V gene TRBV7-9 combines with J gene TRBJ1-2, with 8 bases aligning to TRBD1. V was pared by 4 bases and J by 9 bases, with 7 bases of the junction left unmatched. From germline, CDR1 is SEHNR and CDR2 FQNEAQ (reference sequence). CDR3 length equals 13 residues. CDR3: CASSSTGGLSYTF. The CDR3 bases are TGTGCCAGCAGCTCAACAGGGGGGTTGAGCTACACCTTC. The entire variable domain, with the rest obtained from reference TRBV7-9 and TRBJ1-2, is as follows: DTGVSQNPRHKITKRGQNVTFRCDPISEHNRLYWYRQTLGQGPEFLTYFQNEAQLEKSRLLSDRFSAERPKGSFSTLEIQRTEQGDSAMYLCASSSTGGLSYTFGSGTRLTVV.

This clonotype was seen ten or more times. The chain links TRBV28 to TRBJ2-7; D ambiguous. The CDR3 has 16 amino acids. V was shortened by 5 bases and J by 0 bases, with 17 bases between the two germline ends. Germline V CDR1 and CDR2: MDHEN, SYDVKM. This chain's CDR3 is CASSPTAARSSYEQYF. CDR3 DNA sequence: TGTGCCAGCAGTCCGACCGCTGCCCGGAGCTCCTACGAGCAGTACTTC. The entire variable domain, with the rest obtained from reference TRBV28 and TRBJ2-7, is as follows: DVKVTQSSRYLVKRTGEKVFLECVQDMDHENMFWYRQDPGLGLRLIYFSYDVKMKEKGDIPEGYSVSREKKERFSLILESASTNQTSMYLCASSPTAARSSYEQYFGPGTRLTVT.

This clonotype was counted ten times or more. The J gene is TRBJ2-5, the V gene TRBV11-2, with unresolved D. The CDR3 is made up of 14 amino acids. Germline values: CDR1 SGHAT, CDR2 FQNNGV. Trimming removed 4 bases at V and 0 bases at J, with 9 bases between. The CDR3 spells CASSSGPYQETQYF. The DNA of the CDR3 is TGTGCCAGCAGCTCCGGGCCTTACCAAGAGACCCAGTACTTC.

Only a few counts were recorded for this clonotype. Here the CDR3 reads CASRPGYPDTQYF. DNA of the CDR3: TGTGCCAGCAGACCAGGGTACCCAGATACGCAGTATTTT. The rearrangement links TRBV27 to TRBJ2-3, with D tentatively TRBD1 (5 bases). The CDR3 totals 13 residues. V lost 6 bases, J lost 4 bases, and 11 bases lay in between. Germline assignment: CDR1 MNHEY and CDR2 SMNVEV (reference sequence).

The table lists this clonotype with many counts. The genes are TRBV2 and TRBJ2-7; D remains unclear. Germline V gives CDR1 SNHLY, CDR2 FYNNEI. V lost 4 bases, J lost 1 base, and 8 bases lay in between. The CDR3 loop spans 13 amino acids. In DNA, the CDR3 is TGTGCCAGCAGTGGTTCGGATTCCTACGAGCAGTACTTC. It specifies CASSGSDSYEQYF.

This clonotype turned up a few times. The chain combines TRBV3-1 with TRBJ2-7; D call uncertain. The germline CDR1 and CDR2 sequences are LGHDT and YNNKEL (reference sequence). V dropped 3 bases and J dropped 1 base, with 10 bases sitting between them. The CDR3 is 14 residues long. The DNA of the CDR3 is TGTGCCAGCAGCCACCGTGGACCGTCCTACGAGCAGTACTTC. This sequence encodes CASSHRGPSYEQYF.

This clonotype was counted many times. The CDR3 nucleotides read TGTGCCAGCAGTTTCAGGATGGACACCGGGGAGCTGTTTTTT. Translation: CASSFRMDTGELFF. The chain links TRBV12-3 or TRBV12-4 to TRBJ2-2; D gene unclear. Trimming removed 3 bases from V and 3 bases from J, with 8 bases in between. The CDR3 length is 14 residues.

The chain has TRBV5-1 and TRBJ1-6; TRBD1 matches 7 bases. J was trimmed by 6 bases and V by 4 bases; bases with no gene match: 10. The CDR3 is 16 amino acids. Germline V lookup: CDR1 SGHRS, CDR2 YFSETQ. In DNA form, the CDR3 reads TGCGCCAGCAGCCTCACAGGGGTGACCAGTAATTCACCCCTCCACTTT. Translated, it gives CASSLTGVTSNSPLHF.